The entry below describes one TCR beta chain. This sample stems from a study of blood T cell repertoires in COVID-19. This CDR3 spans 15 amino acids. Germline loops: CDR1 SGDLS, CDR2 YYNGEE. J gave up 4 bases and V 0 bases, and 6 bases lay outside the gene matches. Sequencing used immunoSEQ multiplex PCR; TCRdb keeps in-frame clones, though not all of them. The data hold about 280,000 clones, with roughly 91% observed a single time. Sequenced input: PBMCs or T cells enriched from blood (not recorded which). This clonotype originated in an older woman who had recovered from COVID-19. The rearrangement joins TRBV9 to TRBJ1-1; 7 nucleotides line up with TRBD1. This chain's CDR3 is CASSVGYRGGTEAFF. DNA of the CDR3: TGTGCCAGCAGCGTAGGATACAGGGGAGGCACTGAAGCTTTCTTT.